These 20 T cell receptor beta chains were sequenced from one sample in a study of a mutant IDH1 vaccine in newly diagnosed glioma. Using immunoSEQ multiplex PCR, the repertoire was profiled, and TCRdb retains in-frame clones only, with some absent. The profile shows some 60,000 clones, roughly four fifths of them singletons. Specified time point: week 47, end of study. The content of each vaccine dose was 300 ug of mutant IDH1 20-mer peptide, and topical imiquimod accompanied it. Their target antigens are unknown. This specimen was PBMCs, taken from a glioma patient whose treatment included an IDH1 peptide vaccine. The source of these receptors is a woman between 50 and 59 years old with glioma.

The chain couples TRBV6-6 to TRBJ1-6; 7 bases are a match to TRBD1. The CDR3 runs to 14 residues. The V and J ends lost 6 bases and 4 bases, in that order; junction bases with no gene match: 3. Germline CDR1 reads MNHNY; CDR2 reads SVGAGI (reference sequence). CDR3 DNA sequence: TGTGCCAGCAGGGGGACAGCTTATAATTCACCCCTCCACTTT. Protein: CASRGTAYNSPLHF.

This clone was recorded once. The chain couples TRBV5-5 to TRBJ1-5; D remains unclear. Between the trimmed V and J ends, which lost 0 bases and 2 bases, there was a span of 3 bases. Germline assignment: CDR1 SGHKS and CDR2 YYEKEE (reference sequence). The CDR3 extends over 13 amino acids. The CDR3: CASSLAGNQPQHF. For the CDR3, the DNA is TGTGCCAGCAGCTTGGCAGGCAATCAGCCCCAGCATTTT.

The rearrangement links TRBV27 to TRBJ1-5; maybe TRBD1 (5 bases). V was shortened by 9 bases and J by 4 bases, with 16 bases between the two germline ends. Germline loops: CDR1 MNHEY, CDR2 SMNVEV (reference sequence). The CDR3 consists of 14 residues. The CDR3 reads CASTIRGGNQPQHF. Written as DNA, the CDR3 is TGTGCCAGTACAATCCGCGGGGGTAATCAGCCCCAGCATTTT.

The V and J genes are TRBV29-1 and TRBJ1-1; tentatively, D is TRBD1 (6 bases). The CDR3 runs 11 residues. CDR1 and CDR2 (germline): SQVTM, ANQGSEA. V was pared by 8 bases and J by 8 bases, with 15 bases between. The DNA for the CDR3 is TGCAGCTGCGACAACACAGGGGAAGCTTTCTTT. It codes for CSCDNTGEAFF.

The rearrangement links TRBV19 to TRBJ2-2, with D perhaps TRBD2 (6 bases). The germline V gene encodes CDR1 LNHDA and CDR2 SQIVND (reference sequence). The CDR3 has 14 amino acids. V lost 6 bases, J lost 5 bases, and 13 bases lay in between. The CDR3 spells CASRWTTGTGELFF. The CDR3 coding sequence is TGTGCCAGTAGGTGGACTACTGGAACCGGGGAGCTGTTTTTT.

CDR3 DNA: TGTGCCAGCAGTTATACTGGGGGCGAGCAGTACTTC. The encoded protein is CASSYTGGEQYF. The chain employs TRBV9 and TRBJ2-7; TRBD1 or TRBD2 may be the D gene (5 bases each). Germline V gives CDR1 SGDLS, CDR2 YYNGEE. V lost 5 bases and J lost 6, with 12 bases in between. The CDR3 has 12 amino acids. Based on the CDR3 plus reference TRBV9 and TRBJ2-7, the full variable domain is DSGVTQTPKHLITATGQRVTLRCSPRSGDLSVYWYQQSLDQGLQFLIQYYNGEERAKGNILERFSAQQFPDLHSELNLSSLELGDSALYFCASSYTGGEQYFGPGTRLTVT.

The chain links TRBV6-5 to TRBJ2-7; TRBD1 agrees at 10 bases. Germline CDR1 reads MNHEY; CDR2 reads SVGAGI. This CDR3 has 15 amino acids. Trimming took 6 bases from V and 5 from J; bases not matched to a gene: 10. For the CDR3, the DNA is TGTGCCAGCAGACCCGGGACAGGGGTTTTCCACGAGCAGTACTTC. Translated: CASRPGTGVFHEQYF.

J is TRBJ2-7 and V is TRBV30; 8 nucleotides match TRBD1. The CDR3 spans 14 residues. The V segment lost 7 bases and the J segment 0 bases; nucleotides outside the gene matches: 8. Germline V gives CDR1 GTSNPN, CDR2 SVGIG (reference sequence). The CDR3 DNA is TGTGCCTCCACGGGACAGGAGAGCTCCTACGAGCAGTACTTC. Translation: CASTGQESSYEQYF.

The V and J genes are TRBV7-2 and TRBJ2-1; no definite D call. V was shortened by 9 bases and J by 9 bases, with 12 bases between the two germline ends. This CDR3 contains 11 residues. Germline V gene sequence: CDR1 SGHTA, CDR2 FQGNSA. The CDR3 coding sequence is TGTGCCAGTTCGCCAGCCATTGAGCAGTTCTTC. Amino acid sequence: CASSPAIEQFF.

The rearrangement links TRBV19 to TRBJ1-5; D not certain. V was shortened by 5 bases and J by 7 bases, with 15 bases between the two germline ends. Germline V lookup: CDR1 LNHDA, CDR2 SQIVND (reference sequence). This CDR3 is 14 amino acids long. In DNA form, the CDR3 reads TGTGCCAGTAGTCCCGACCCACGAGCGCAGCCCCAGCATTTT. It translates to CASSPDPRAQPQHF. Complete variable domain (other parts from reference TRBV19 and TRBJ1-5): DGGITQSPKYLFRKEGQNVTLSCEQNLNHDAMYWYRQDPGQGLRLIYYSQIVNDFQKGDIAEGYSVSREKKESFPLTVTSAQKNPTAFYLCASSPDPRAQPQHFGDGTRLSIL.

This rearrangement joins TRBV9 to TRBJ2-7, with D perhaps matching TRBD2 (6 bases). V was cut by 0 bases and J by 5 bases, with 15 bases left in between. Per the germline V gene, CDR1 is SGDLS and CDR2 is YYNGEE. The CDR3 has 15 amino acids. In DNA form, the CDR3 reads TGTGCCAGCAGCGTAGAGGGCGGGGCCCCTCACGAGCAGTACTTC. Encoded protein: CASSVEGGAPHEQYF.

V usage is TRBV9 and J usage is TRBJ1-1; D uncertain. Deletions cut 4 bases from V and 5 bases from J, with 12 bases between. Germline values: CDR1 SGDLS, CDR2 YYNGEE. This CDR3 has 13 residues. CDR3 sequence: CASSNRGRTEAFF. The CDR3 DNA follows: TGTGCCAGCAGCAACCGTGGGAGAACTGAAGCTTTCTTT.

The chain uses TRBV2 and TRBJ2-1; 11 bases map to TRBD2. In germline, CDR1 is SNHLY, CDR2 FYNNEI. V was pared by 6 bases and J by 7 bases, with 2 bases of the junction left unmatched. CDR3 size: 13 residues. CDR3 residues: CASRGLAVNEQFF. In nucleotides, the CDR3 is TGTGCCAGCAGGGGACTAGCGGTTAATGAGCAGTTCTTC.

This clone was detected once. The chain carries TRBV10-3 and TRBJ2-7; 10 bases are a match to TRBD1. The V and J ends lost 10 bases and 3 bases, in that order; junction bases with no gene match: 6. Germline CDR1 reads ENHRY; CDR2 reads SYGVKD. The CDR3 totals 13 residues. The CDR3 DNA reads TGTGCCACCCGACAGGGGGCAAGCTACGAGCAGTACTTC. Encoded protein: CATRQGASYEQYF.

This rearrangement joins TRBV13 to TRBJ1-2; 8 bases line up with TRBD1. Per the germline V gene, CDR1 is PRHDT and CDR2 is FYEKMQ (reference sequence). The CDR3 loop spans 14 amino acids. With V trimmed by 3 bases and J by 2 bases, 2 bases remained unmatched. The CDR3 region has the DNA TGTGCCAGCAGCTTCCGGACAGGGAACTATGGCTACACCTTC. Its translation is CASSFRTGNYGYTF.

DNA for the CDR3: TGCGCCAGCAGCCTCGGGGGATTAGCGAACCCAGGGGATACGCAGTATTTT. This gives the protein CASSLGGLANPGDTQYF. The chain is built from TRBV4-3 and TRBJ2-3, with a possible D match to TRBD2 (6 bases). Germline V gene sequence: CDR1 LGHNA, CDR2 YSLEER. The CDR3 is 17 residues long. V gave up 4 bases and J gave up 6 bases, with 23 bases separating them.

The J gene is TRBJ1-6, the V gene TRBV14, with TRBD1 as a possible D gene (6 bases). Trimming removed 1 base at V and 7 bases at J, with 11 bases between. Germline values: CDR1 SGHDN, CDR2 FVKESK. The CDR3 is 15 amino acids. The CDR3 DNA sequence: TGTGCCAGCAGCCAAGGACGCAGGGGCAATTCACCCCTCCACTTT. Translated: CASSQGRRGNSPLHF.

V gene TRBV9 combines with J gene TRBJ1-2; D uncertain. The CDR3 has 14 amino acids. Germline V gene data show CDR1 as SGDLS and CDR2 as YYNGEE. The V and J ends lost 4 bases and 4 bases respectively, with 14 bases between them. The CDR3 bases are TGTGCCAGCAGCCAGAGGGCCGTGCCCTATGGCTACACCTTC. Amino acid sequence: CASSQRAVPYGYTF.

The CDR3 coding sequence is TGTGCCAGTAGTCCCCGCGTGAGCTCCTACGAGCAGTACTTC. Translation gives CASSPRVSSYEQYF. The rearrangement uses TRBV19 and TRBJ2-7; no clear D gene. The germline gives CDR1 LNHDA, CDR2 SQIVND (reference sequence). The CDR3 consists of 14 residues. Trimming removed 5 bases at V and 0 bases at J, with 11 bases between.

This chain uses TRBV6-1 with TRBJ1-5, with D perhaps matching TRBD1 (5 bases). V shed 7 bases and J shed 8 bases, with 18 bases lying between them. The CDR3 has 14 residues. The germline CDR1 and CDR2 sequences are MNHNS and SASEGT. As DNA, the CDR3 is TGTGCCAGCATGTTTGGGACCCGCAGGGAGCCCCAGCATTTT. Translating it yields CASMFGTRREPQHF.